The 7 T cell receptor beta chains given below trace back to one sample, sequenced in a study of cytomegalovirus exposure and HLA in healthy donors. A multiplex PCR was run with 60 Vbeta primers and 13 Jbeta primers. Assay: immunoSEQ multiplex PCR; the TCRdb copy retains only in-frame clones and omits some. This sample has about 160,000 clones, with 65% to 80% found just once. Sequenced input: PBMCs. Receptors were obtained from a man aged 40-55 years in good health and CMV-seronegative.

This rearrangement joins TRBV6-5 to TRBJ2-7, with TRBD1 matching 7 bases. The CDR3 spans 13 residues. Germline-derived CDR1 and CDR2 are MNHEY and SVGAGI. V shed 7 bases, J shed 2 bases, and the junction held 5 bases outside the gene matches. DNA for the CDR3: TGTGCCAGCAAAAAGACAGGGCCCTACGAGCAGTACTTC. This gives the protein CASKKTGPYEQYF.

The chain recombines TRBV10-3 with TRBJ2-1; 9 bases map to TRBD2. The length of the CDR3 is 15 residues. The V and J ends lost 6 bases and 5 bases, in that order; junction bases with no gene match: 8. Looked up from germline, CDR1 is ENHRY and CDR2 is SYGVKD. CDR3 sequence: CAISDAGGPNNEQFF. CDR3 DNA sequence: TGTGCCATCAGCGACGCGGGGGGGCCAAACAATGAGCAGTTCTTC.

CDR3 in DNA: TGTGCCAGCAGCGACAGGGATTACTCCTACAATGAGCAGTTCTTC. Translating it yields CASSDRDYSYNEQFF. V gene TRBV5-8 combines with J gene TRBJ2-1; 7 bases align to TRBD1. V lost 4 bases to trimming and J lost 0 bases; unmatched junction nucleotides: 4. CDR3 length: 15 residues. Germline lookup yields CDR1 SGHTS and CDR2 YDEGEE.

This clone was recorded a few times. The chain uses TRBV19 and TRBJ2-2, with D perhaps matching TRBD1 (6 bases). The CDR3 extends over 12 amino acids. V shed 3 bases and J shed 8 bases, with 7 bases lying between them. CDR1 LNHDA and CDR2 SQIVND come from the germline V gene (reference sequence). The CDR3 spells CASSIRGGELFF. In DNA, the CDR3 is TGTGCCAGTAGTATCAGGGGAGGGGAGCTGTTTTTT.

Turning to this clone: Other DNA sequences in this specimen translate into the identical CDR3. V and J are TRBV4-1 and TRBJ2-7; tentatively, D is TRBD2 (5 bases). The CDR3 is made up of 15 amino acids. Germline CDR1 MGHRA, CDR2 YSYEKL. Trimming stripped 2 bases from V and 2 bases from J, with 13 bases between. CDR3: CASSQSPSFPYEQYF. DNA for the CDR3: TGCGCCAGCAGCCAAAGCCCTAGCTTCCCCTACGAGCAGTACTTC.

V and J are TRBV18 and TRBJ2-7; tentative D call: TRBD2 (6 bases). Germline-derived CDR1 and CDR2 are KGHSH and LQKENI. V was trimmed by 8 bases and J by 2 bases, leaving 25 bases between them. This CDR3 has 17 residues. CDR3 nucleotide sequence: TGTGCCAGCGACACCGGGAGTAGTGGGGGTCCCGCCTACGAGCAGTACTTC. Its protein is CASDTGSSGGPAYEQYF.

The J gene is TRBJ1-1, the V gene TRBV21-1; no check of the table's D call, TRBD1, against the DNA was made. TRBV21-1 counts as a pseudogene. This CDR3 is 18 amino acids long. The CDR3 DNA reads TGTGCCAGCAGCAGATCACCCGGGACAGGGGGGTCGAACACTGAAGCTTTCTTT. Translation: CASSRSPGTGGSNTEAFF.